This T cell receptor beta chain appears in the sequencing data of a study of type 1 regulatory T cells. With regard to this clonotype: Antigen: not known.

MiXCR, applied by TCRdb to the reads, yields one record per CDR3 protein. The sample consists of roughly 68,000 distinct CDR3 sequences, around 68% of them appearing once. The V and J ends lost 5 bases and 9 bases respectively, with 25 bases between them. Per germline, CDR1 SGHAT and CDR2 FQNNGV. The CDR3 is made up of 16 amino acids. The V call is TRBV11-2, the J call TRBJ1-2; possible D gene TRBD1, 5 bases. Sequencing was carried out using cultured T cells, either the whole culture or a sorted T cell fraction (not recorded which). Noted subset: Tr1-enriched cell product generated in vitro against host alloantigens. The TCR comes from a human donor in good health. The CDR3 protein is CASSPFSLLRQPRYTF. DNA of the CDR3: TGTGCCAGCAGCCCTTTTAGCCTCTTAAGACAGCCCCGCTACACCTTC.